This T cell receptor beta chain was recorded in a study of blood T cell repertoires in COVID-19. CDR3 length: 15 amino acids. Germline assignment: CDR1 SGHAT and CDR2 FQNNGV. V was clipped by 0 bases and J by 7 bases, with 13 bases between them. Sequencing was performed with immunoSEQ multiplex PCR; in TCRdb, only in-frame clones are kept and a portion is missing. The sample has about 280,000 clones; approximately 83% are singletons. The clonotype originates from a woman between 45 and 65 years old who had recovered from COVID-19. The specimen sequenced was peripheral blood. V usage is TRBV11-2 and J usage is TRBJ1-5; D is perhaps TRBD1 (6 bases). CDR3 protein: CASSLDPGVGQPQHF. The CDR3 bases are TGTGCCAGCAGCTTAGACCCAGGGGTGGGCCAGCCCCAGCATTTT. The whole variable domain, remainder taken from reference TRBV11-2 and TRBJ1-5, is EAGVAQSPRYKIIEKRQSVAFWCNPISGHATLYWYQQILGQGPKLLIQFQNNGVVDDSQLPKDRFSAERLKGVDSTLKIQPAKLEDSAVYLCASSLDPGVGQPQHFGDGTRLSIL.